The sequence of this T cell receptor (beta chain) was determined in a study of immune evolution from preneoplasia to lung adenocarcinoma. General study points: T cell clonality was higher in KRAS-mutant than EGFR-mutant or wild-type nodules. Clonality was highest in normal lung, lower in later-stage lesions apparently.

The repertoire was sequenced with immunoSEQ multiplex PCR; TCRdb's copy has only in-frame clones and lacks some. The sample lists approximately 4,500 clones, around 90% seen once, with approximately 3.5% in the top ten. Germline CDR1 and CDR2: SSHAT and FNYEAQ (reference sequence). The CDR3 extends over 15 amino acids. With regard to this clone: Its antigen remains unidentified. One end of the junction varies from germline; a read error may be responsible.

Between the mid-2010s and the late 2010s, patients underwent resection in Japan or China. The TCR sequence derives from a person in their fifties with lung adenocarcinoma. This chain connects TRBV7-7 to TRBJ2-5; 8 nucleotides align to TRBD1. The sample comprised FFPE invasive lung adenocarcinoma tissue. CDR3 sequence (DNA): TGTGCTAGCAGCCCTGGACAGGGTCGTCAAGAGACCCAGTACTTC. Translation gives CASSPGQGRQETQYF. Based on the CDR3 plus reference TRBV7-7 and TRBJ2-5, the full variable domain is GAGVSQSPRYKVTKRGQDVTLRCDPISSHATLYWYQQALGQGPEFLTYFNYEAQPDKSGLPSDRFSAERPEGSISTLTIQRTEQRDSAMYRCASSPGQGRQETQYFGPGTRLLVL.